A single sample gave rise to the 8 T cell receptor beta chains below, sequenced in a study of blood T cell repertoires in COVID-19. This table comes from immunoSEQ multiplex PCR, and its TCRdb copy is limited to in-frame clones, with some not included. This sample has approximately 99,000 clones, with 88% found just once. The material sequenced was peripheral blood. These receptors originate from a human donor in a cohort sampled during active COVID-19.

Here the CDR3 DNA reads TGTGCCAGCAGTGCCGTTGGTGGGGCGCCGAGTGGCTACACCTTC. This encodes CASSAVGGAPSGYTF. The chain has TRBV27 and TRBJ1-2; D is possibly TRBD1 (5 bases). V was shortened by 5 bases and J by 7 bases, with 20 bases between the two germline ends. The CDR3 runs to 15 residues. Germline CDR1 and CDR2: MNHEY and SMNVEV (reference sequence).

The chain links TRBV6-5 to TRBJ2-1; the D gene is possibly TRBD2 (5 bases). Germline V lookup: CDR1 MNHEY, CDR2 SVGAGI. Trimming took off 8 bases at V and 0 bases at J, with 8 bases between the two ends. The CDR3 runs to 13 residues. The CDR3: CASRGSSYNEQFF. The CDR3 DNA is TGTGCCAGCCGGGGAAGCTCCTACAATGAGCAGTTCTTC.

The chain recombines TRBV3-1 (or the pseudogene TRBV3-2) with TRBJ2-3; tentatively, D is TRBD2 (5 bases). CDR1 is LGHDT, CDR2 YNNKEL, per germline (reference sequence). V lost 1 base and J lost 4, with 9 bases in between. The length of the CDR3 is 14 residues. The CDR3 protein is CASSQGLIPDTQYF. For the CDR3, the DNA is TGTGCCAGCAGCCAAGGACTAATCCCAGATACGCAGTATTTT.

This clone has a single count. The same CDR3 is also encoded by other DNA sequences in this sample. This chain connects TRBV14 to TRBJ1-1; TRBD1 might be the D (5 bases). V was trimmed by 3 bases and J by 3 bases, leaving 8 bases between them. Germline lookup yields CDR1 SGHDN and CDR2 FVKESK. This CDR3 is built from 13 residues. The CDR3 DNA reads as TGTGCCAGCAGCCAGCAGGGCGACACTGAAGCTTTCTTT. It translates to CASSQQGDTEAFF. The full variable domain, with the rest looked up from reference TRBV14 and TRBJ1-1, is EAGVTQFPSHSVIEKGQTVTLRCDPISGHDNLYWYRRVMGKEIKFLLHFVKESKQDESGMPNNRFLAERTGGTYSTLKVQPAELEDSGVYFCASSQQGDTEAFFGQGTRLTVV.

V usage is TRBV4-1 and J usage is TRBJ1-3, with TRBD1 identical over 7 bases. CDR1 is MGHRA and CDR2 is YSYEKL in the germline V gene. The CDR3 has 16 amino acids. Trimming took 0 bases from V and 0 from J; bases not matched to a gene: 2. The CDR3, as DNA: TGCGCCAGCAGCCAAGATCGGGACAGCTCTGGAAACACCATATATTTT. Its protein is CASSQDRDSSGNTIYF.

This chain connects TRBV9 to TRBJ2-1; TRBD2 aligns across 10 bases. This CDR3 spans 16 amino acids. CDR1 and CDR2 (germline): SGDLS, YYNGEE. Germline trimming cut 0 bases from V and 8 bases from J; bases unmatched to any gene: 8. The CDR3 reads CASSVARLAGADEQFF. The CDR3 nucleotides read TGTGCCAGCAGCGTAGCTCGCCTAGCGGGGGCGGATGAGCAGTTCTTC. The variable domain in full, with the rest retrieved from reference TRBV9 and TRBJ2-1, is DSGVTQTPKHLITATGQRVTLRCSPRSGDLSVYWYQQSLDQGLQFLIQYYNGEERAKGNILERFSAQQFPDLHSELNLSSLELGDSALYFCASSVARLAGADEQFFGPGTRLTVL.

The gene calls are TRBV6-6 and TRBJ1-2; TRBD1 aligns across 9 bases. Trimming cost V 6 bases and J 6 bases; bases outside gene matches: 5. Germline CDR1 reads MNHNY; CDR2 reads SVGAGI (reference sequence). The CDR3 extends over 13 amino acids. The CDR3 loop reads CASSTGTGNGYTF. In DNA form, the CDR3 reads TGTGCCAGCAGCACCGGGACAGGGAATGGCTACACCTTC.

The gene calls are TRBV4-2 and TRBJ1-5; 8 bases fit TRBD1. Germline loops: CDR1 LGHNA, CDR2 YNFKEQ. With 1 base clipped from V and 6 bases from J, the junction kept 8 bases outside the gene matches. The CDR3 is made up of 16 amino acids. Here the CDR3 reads CASSQAGQGTGQPQHF. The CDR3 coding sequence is TGTGCCAGCAGCCAAGCCGGACAGGGTACGGGTCAGCCCCAGCATTTT.